The entry below gives a single T cell receptor beta chain sequence along with its context. Described time point: week 3, after first cycle of checkpoint inhibitor. Sequencing was performed with immunoSEQ multiplex PCR; in TCRdb, only in-frame clones are kept and a portion is missing. In the table there are 10,000 or so clones, around nine tenths of which are singletons. The data stem from a study of blood T cell dynamics during melanoma immunotherapy. Across the study: Patients with metastatic melanoma got pembrolizumab or nivolumab-ipilimumab as first-line care.

The source of this sequence is a human donor with melanoma. Source: blood, taken from a patient treated with checkpoint blockade.

The CDR3 DNA follows: TGTGCCAGCTTCGGCGGAGACACCACCTACGAGCAGTACTTC. Translated, it gives CASFGGDTTYEQYF. The rearrangement links TRBV2 to TRBJ2-7; D call uncertain. The V and J ends lost 8 bases and 2 bases respectively, with 16 bases between them. The CDR3 loop spans 14 amino acids. The germline gives CDR1 SNHLY, CDR2 FYNNEI.